The 30 T cell receptor beta chains below were found in one sample sequenced in a study of T-cell memory formation after mild COVID-19. TCRdb itself ran the 5' RACE reads through MiXCR, one entry per CDR3 protein. The sample shows 150,000 or so distinct CDR3 sequences, 13% to 15% of them seen only once. The sample consisted of PBMCs or a T cell subset sorted from them (not recorded which). Receptor source: an adult woman who had mild COVID-19 (a few samples of this study predate the infection). Cell type and time point are not known.

The chain is built from TRBV18 and TRBJ1-6; no reliable D call. The V end was cut by 6 bases, the J end by 0 bases, with 15 bases between. Germline assignment: CDR1 KGHSH and CDR2 LQKENI. The length of the CDR3 is 17 residues. The CDR3 here is CASSSSRRSSYNSPLHF. The CDR3 nucleotides read TGTGCCAGCTCGTCCTCGCGTAGGAGCTCCTATAATTCACCCCTCCACTTT.

This clonotype was seen a few times. The chain is built from TRBV6-5 and TRBJ2-1; 11 nucleotides align to TRBD2. Trimming at V came to 4 bases and at J to 12 bases, leaving 11 bases not matched to a gene. This CDR3 is 15 amino acids long. Germline lookup yields CDR1 MNHEY and CDR2 SVGAGI. DNA of the CDR3: TGTGCCAGCAGTTGGTTAGCGGGGGGGGCTGATGGGCAGTTCTTC. The encoded protein is CASSWLAGGADGQFF.

V and J are TRBV11-3 and TRBJ2-7; 8 bases match TRBD1. CDR1 is SGHNT and CDR2 is YENEEA in the germline V gene. This CDR3 comprises 18 residues. Unmatched junction bases numbered 15, after V lost 5 bases and J lost 0 bases. CDR3 amino acids: CASSLSLRTGKNSYEQYF. The CDR3 DNA reads TGTGCCAGCAGCCTGTCCCTCCGGACAGGGAAAAACTCCTACGAGCAGTACTTC.

The V gene is TRBV20-1, the J gene TRBJ1-2; 7 bases match TRBD1. This CDR3 spans 13 amino acids. V dropped 6 bases and J dropped 6; count of bases not matched to a gene: 10. From germline, CDR1 is DFQATT and CDR2 SNEGSKA (reference sequence). CDR3 nucleotides: TGCAGTGCCGCGACAGGGTGGAACAATGGCTACACCTTC. This translates into CSAATGWNNGYTF.

In its sample, this clonotype was seen a few times. The V and J genes are TRBV5-1 and TRBJ2-7, with D perhaps matching TRBD2 (5 bases). With 3 bases removed from V and 6 bases from J, the gap between germline ends came to 22 bases. The CDR3 sequence is 16 residues long. Germline assignment: CDR1 SGHRS and CDR2 YFSETQ. CDR3 sequence reads: CASSSGPSGARGEQYF. For the CDR3, the DNA is TGCGCCAGCAGCTCCGGCCCCAGCGGAGCCCGTGGCGAGCAGTACTTC.

This clonotype was recorded many times. The chain links TRBV15 to TRBJ2-4, with 10 bases identical to TRBD1. The CDR3 is 16 residues long. The V segment lost 5 bases and the J segment 2 bases; nucleotides outside the gene matches: 6. CDR1 and CDR2 from the germline V gene are LNHNV and YYDKDF (reference sequence). DNA of the CDR3: TGTGCCACCAGCCTTCGGACAGGGGGATCCAAAAACATTCAGTACTTC. Protein sequence: CATSLRTGGSKNIQYF. The full variable domain, rest sourced from reference TRBV15 and TRBJ2-4, is DAMVIQNPRYQVTQFGKPVTLSCSQTLNHNVMYWYQQKSSQAPKLLFHYYDKDFNNEADTPDNFQSRRPNTSFCFLDIRSPGLGDTAMYLCATSLRTGGSKNIQYFGAGTRLSVL.

CDR3 protein: CASGDWTSGSYEQFF. The CDR3, as DNA: TGCGCCAGCGGTGACTGGACTAGCGGGAGCTATGAGCAGTTCTTC. The chain uses TRBV5-1 and TRBJ2-1; 13 bases align to TRBD2. The ends lost 7 bases at V and 8 bases at J; junction bases unmatched: 9. The CDR3 loop spans 15 amino acids. CDR1 is SGHRS and CDR2 is YFSETQ in the germline V gene.

There are a few counts of this clonotype. The chain recombines TRBV14 with TRBJ2-7, with TRBD1 matching 7 bases. Germline CDR1 SGHDN, CDR2 FVKESK. The CDR3 extends over 14 amino acids. Trimming removed 4 bases from V and 5 bases from J; junction bases left unmatched: 8. The CDR3 coding sequence is TGTGCCAGCAGCCGCGACAGGGTGTGGAACGAGCAGTACTTC. As protein: CASSRDRVWNEQYF.

The chain has TRBV7-9 and TRBJ2-1, with 10 bases identical to TRBD2. The germline gives CDR1 SEHNR, CDR2 FQNEAQ (reference sequence). Losses at the gene ends were 5 bases for V and 3 bases for J; bases not matched to a gene: 7. The CDR3 length is 16 residues. The CDR3 loop is CASSIRRLAGYNEQFF. CDR3 nucleotide sequence: TGTGCCAGCAGCATCCGGCGACTAGCGGGCTACAATGAGCAGTTCTTC.

This clonotype was detected only a few times. The rearrangement joins TRBV7-2 to TRBJ2-1; no reliable D call. V lost 5 bases to trimming and J lost 6 bases, with 8 bases between them. In germline, CDR1 is SGHTA, CDR2 FQGNSA. The CDR3 is 12 amino acids. The CDR3: CASSRRGNEQFF. The DNA for the CDR3 is TGTGCCAGCAGCCGGCGAGGCAATGAGCAGTTCTTC.

This chain connects TRBV7-9 to TRBJ1-4; D may be TRBD1 (5 bases). V was shortened by 5 bases and J by 0 bases, with 10 bases between the two germline ends. The CDR3 is made up of 15 amino acids. From germline, CDR1 is SEHNR and CDR2 FQNEAQ (reference sequence). DNA for the CDR3: TGTGCCAGCAGCCCAGGGCTCTCAACTAATGAAAAACTGTTTTTT. Translated: CASSPGLSTNEKLFF.

This clonotype has only a few counts. The V call is TRBV24-1, the J call TRBJ1-5; 9 bases fit TRBD1. This CDR3 region has 15 residues. With 4 bases clipped from V and 5 bases from J, the junction kept 5 bases outside the gene matches. Per germline, CDR1 KGHDR and CDR2 SFDVKD. The CDR3 protein is CATSETRQGDQPQHF. The CDR3 DNA follows: TGTGCCACCAGTGAAACTAGACAGGGGGATCAGCCCCAGCATTTT.

This clonotype was picked up a small number of times. The chain carries TRBV7-6 and TRBJ2-7, with 9 nucleotides matching TRBD1. The CDR3 runs to 13 residues. V dropped 7 bases and J dropped 7; count of bases not matched to a gene: 8. Germline CDR1 reads SGHVS; CDR2 reads FNYEAQ. The CDR3 DNA reads TGTGCCAGCAACGAACAGGGGGCCTGGGAGCAGTACTTC. Translation: CASNEQGAWEQYF.

This chain connects TRBV28 to TRBJ2-3; D unclear. Germline V gene data show CDR1 as MDHEN and CDR2 as SYDVKM. Between the trimmed V and J ends, which lost 4 bases and 3 bases, there was a span of 26 bases. This CDR3 region has 19 residues. As DNA, the CDR3 is TGTGCCAGCAGTTCTATATATCGAAGCTCTCCTGGGTGGACAGATACGCAGTATTTT. Encoded protein: CASSSIYRSSPGWTDTQYF.

This clonotype was recorded at least ten times. The rearrangement joins TRBV25-1 to TRBJ2-7, with 9 positions matching TRBD1. CDR1 is MGHDK and CDR2 is SYGVNS in the germline V gene. Losses at the gene ends were 4 bases for V and 4 bases for J; bases not matched to a gene: 5. The CDR3 runs 14 residues. CDR3 in DNA: TGTGCCAGCAGTGTGGAACAGGGGGCGTACGAGCAGTACTTC. Encoded protein: CASSVEQGAYEQYF.

The CDR3 region has the DNA TGTGCCAGCAGGGAAACCGGGACCTTATACAATGAGCAGTTCTTC. Encoded protein: CASRETGTLYNEQFF. The chain uses TRBV12-3 or TRBV12-4 and TRBJ2-1, with D possibly called TRBD1 or TRBD2 (5 bases each). Trimming removed 6 bases at V and 4 bases at J, with 16 bases between. This CDR3 contains 15 residues.

This clonotype showed up just a few times. The chain links TRBV5-5 to TRBJ2-7; the match to TRBD1 covers 7 bases. The CDR3 is 16 residues long. V shed 0 bases and J 2 bases; nucleotides not matched to a gene: 8. The germline V gene has CDR1 SGHKS and CDR2 YYEKEE (reference sequence). The CDR3 is CASSLGVDRLTYEQYF. The DNA for the CDR3 is TGTGCCAGCAGCTTGGGGGTGGACAGGCTTACCTACGAGCAGTACTTC.

This chain links TRBV7-2 with TRBJ1-3; weak D call: TRBD1 (6 bases). V was clipped by 2 bases and J by 1 base, with 9 bases between them. The CDR3 runs to 15 residues. Germline CDR1 and CDR2: SGHTA and FQGNSA. The CDR3 bases are TGTGCCAGCAGCTTACAGACAGGATCTGGAAACACCATATATTTT. It specifies CASSLQTGSGNTIYF.

This clonotype showed up many times. J is TRBJ2-1 and V is TRBV7-9; 9 bases map to TRBD2. J gave up 5 bases and V 5 bases, and 10 bases lay outside the gene matches. The CDR3 has 16 residues. Germline-derived CDR1 and CDR2 are SEHNR and FQNEAQ (reference sequence). Written as DNA, the CDR3 is TGTGCCAGCAGCACAACAGTCGGGACTAGCAACAATGAGCAGTTCTTC. It translates to CASSTTVGTSNNEQFF.

CDR3 in DNA: TGTGCCAGCAGTTACTCAGTCAGGGGTCATAAGGATACGCAGTATTTT. Its protein is CASSYSVRGHKDTQYF. This rearrangement joins TRBV6-5 to TRBJ2-3; D possibly corresponds to TRBD1 (6 bases). This CDR3 is built from 16 residues. CDR1 and CDR2 from the germline V gene are MNHEY and SVGAGI. V was cut by 0 bases and J by 6 bases, with 16 bases left in between.

This clonotype has a handful of counts. CDR3 loop: CSVKLMTKNIQYF. The DNA for the CDR3 is TGCAGCGTTAAGCTCATGACCAAAAACATTCAGTACTTC. The chain is built from TRBV29-1 and TRBJ2-4; D not resolved. This CDR3 contains 13 residues. Germline V gene lookup returns CDR1 SQVTM and CDR2 ANQGSEA. V was shortened by 5 bases and J by 2 bases, with 10 bases between the two germline ends. Supplemented by reference TRBV29-1 and TRBJ2-4, the full variable domain reads SAVISQKPSRDICQRGTSLTIQCQVDSQVTMMFWYRQQPGQSLTLIATANQGSEATYESGFVIDKFPISRPNLTFSTLTVSNMSPEDSSIYLCSVKLMTKNIQYFGAGTRLSVL.

Comment on this clonotype: One junction end does not reproduce the germline sequence, and a read error may be involved. The rearrangement uses TRBV19 and TRBJ1-2, with D maybe TRBD1 (6 bases). CDR3 length: 16 amino acids. Germline V lookup: CDR1 LNHDA, CDR2 SQIVND (reference sequence). CDR3 coding DNA: TGTGCCAGTGGTATCTCCGGGACATCAGCTAACTATGGCTACACCTTC. This codes for CASGISGTSANYGYTF.

The chain links TRBV2 to TRBJ2-5; tentative D call: TRBD2 (5 bases). V was cut by 6 bases and J by 2 bases, with 16 bases left in between. The CDR3 covers 15 residues. Germline CDR1 is SNHLY and CDR2 is FYNNEI. CDR3 nucleotide sequence: TGTGCCAGCAGCCGCAATTCGGGGTTTCAAGAGACCCAGTACTTC. This codes for CASSRNSGFQETQYF.

This clonotype came up a few times. V and J are TRBV19 and TRBJ1-1; TRBD1 might be the D (6 bases). Trimming took 4 bases from V and 7 from J, leaving 16 bases between them. This CDR3 spans 14 amino acids. Germline-derived CDR1 and CDR2 are LNHDA and SQIVND (reference sequence). The CDR3 DNA reads as TGTGCCAGTAGTACCGCAGGGGTCCTAGATGAAGCTTTCTTT. Translated: CASSTAGVLDEAFF.

The chain combines TRBV12-3 or TRBV12-4 with TRBJ1-2; possible D gene TRBD1, 5 bases. Trimming cost V 5 bases and J 8 bases, with 15 bases left between them. CDR3 length: 13 amino acids. Here the CDR3 DNA reads TGTGCCAGCAGTCCCGGGACCACTATCGGCTACACCTTC. It translates to CASSPGTTIGYTF.

This clonotype was seen a few times. The CDR3 protein is CASSYRGQGGWNEQFF. The CDR3 bases are TGTGCCAGCAGTTACCGTGGACAGGGCGGATGGAATGAGCAGTTCTTC. The rearrangement joins TRBV6-2 or TRBV6-3 to TRBJ2-1; 8 nucleotides agree with TRBD1. The CDR3 is made up of 16 amino acids. V lost 2 bases and J lost 7; bases outside the gene matches: 10. The germline CDR1 and CDR2 sequences are MNHEY and SVGEGT.

This clonotype has a handful of counts. This chain uses TRBV7-2 with TRBJ2-3, with D unclear. V was pared by 2 bases and J by 4 bases, with 13 bases between. The CDR3 extends over 15 amino acids. Germline loops: CDR1 SGHTA, CDR2 FQGNSA. CDR3 coding DNA: TGTGCCAGCAGCTTATATAAAGCATCGGCAGATACGCAGTATTTT. Translating it yields CASSLYKASADTQYF.

The chain's CDR3 is CASSWPTGGIYEQYF. CDR3 DNA sequence: TGTGCCAGCAGCTGGCCCACAGGGGGTATTTACGAGCAGTACTTC. The chain uses TRBV5-6 and TRBJ2-7; TRBD1 matches 8 bases. Unmatched junction bases numbered 9, after V lost 3 bases and J lost 4 bases. The germline V gene has CDR1 SGHDT and CDR2 YYEEEE. The CDR3 runs to 15 residues. Combining the CDR3 with reference TRBV5-6 and TRBJ2-7 gives the whole variable domain DAGVTQSPTHLIKTRGQQVTLRCSPKSGHDTVSWYQQALGQGPQFIFQYYEEEERQRGNFPDRFSGHQFPNYSSELNVNALLLGDSALYLCASSWPTGGIYEQYFGPGTRLTVT.

The chain recombines TRBV20-1 with TRBJ2-1; TRBD2 is a possible D gene (5 bases). Germline V gene sequence: CDR1 DFQATT, CDR2 SNEGSKA (reference sequence). V lost 0 bases and J lost 5, with 17 bases in between. The CDR3 is 16 residues long. The CDR3 region is CSARDPVATADNEQFF. CDR3 coding DNA: TGCAGTGCTAGAGATCCCGTAGCGACGGCGGACAATGAGCAGTTCTTC.

This rearrangement joins TRBV25-1 to TRBJ1-1; D is unresolved. V dropped 3 bases and J dropped 8 bases, with 13 bases sitting between them. The CDR3 runs 13 residues. Germline V gene sequence: CDR1 MGHDK, CDR2 SYGVNS. The CDR3 DNA follows: TGTGCCAGCAGTGAGGCAGGAAGCCGGGAAGCTTTCTTT. This sequence encodes CASSEAGSREAFF.